The 13 T cell receptor beta chains given below trace back to one sample, sequenced in a study of T cells in Graves' hyperthyroidism and ophthalmopathy. Amplified TCR beta CDR3 regions came from RNA transcripts. HTBI primers drove first-round RT-PCR of the TCR CDR3. TCRdb analysed the multiplex PCR reads with MiXCR anew, one entry per CDR3 protein. The sample shows more than 500,000 distinct CDR3 sequences, 46% of them seen only once. The specimen sequenced was peripheral blood or thyroid tissue (not recorded which). The origin of the receptors is an adult woman with Graves' disease, either hyperthyroidism or ophthalmopathy (not recorded which).

This clonotype has at least ten counts. The V and J genes are TRBV4-1 and TRBJ2-7; D may be TRBD2 (5 bases). CDR3 length equals 15 residues. From germline, CDR1 is MGHRA and CDR2 YSYEKL. Trimming took off 0 bases at V and 6 bases at J, with 15 bases between the two ends. The CDR3 sequence: CASSQDWPAGGEQYF. CDR3 nucleotides: TGCGCCAGCAGCCAAGATTGGCCTGCGGGCGGCGAGCAGTACTTC.

The chain employs TRBV7-3 and TRBJ1-1, with D perhaps TRBD1 (5 bases). V was cut by 5 bases and J by 4 bases, with 14 bases left in between. The CDR3 extends over 14 amino acids. Germline V gene lookup returns CDR1 SGHTA and CDR2 FQGTGA. In DNA, the CDR3 is TGTGCCAGCAGCGCACTCGGGACGTCCACTGAAGCTTTCTTT. Translated, it gives CASSALGTSTEAFF.

In this sample, this clonotype turned up many times. V gene TRBV7-9 combines with J gene TRBJ1-1, with D possibly matching TRBD1 (6 bases). Deletions cut 9 bases from V and 3 bases from J, with 17 bases between. The germline gives CDR1 SEHNR, CDR2 FQNEAQ (reference sequence). CDR3 length: 14 amino acids. CDR3 DNA: TGTGCCAGTACTCGGGGGGCCCTGGACACTGAAGCTTTCTTT. Residues: CASTRGALDTEAFF.

This clonotype was recorded once. The V call is TRBV10-2, the J call TRBJ1-5, with 7 bases matching TRBD1. CDR1 is WSHSY and CDR2 is SAAADI in the germline V gene. J gave up 7 bases and V 8 bases, and 14 bases lay outside the gene matches. This CDR3 comprises 15 residues. The CDR3 nucleotides read TGCGCCAGCCGAGAAGGGGACAGTAGGGAGCAGCCCCAGCATTTT. Its translation is CASREGDSREQPQHF.

The gene calls are TRBV30 and TRBJ1-5; unclear D gene. V shed 2 bases and J shed 7 bases, with 18 bases lying between them. Per germline, CDR1 GTSNPN and CDR2 SVGIG (reference sequence). The CDR3 covers 15 residues. CDR3 DNA: TGTGCCTGGAGTATCGGTACCTGGGAAAAGCAGCCCCAGCATTTT. Translated: CAWSIGTWEKQPQHF.

The V call is TRBV2, the J call TRBJ1-6; 7 nucleotides line up with TRBD1. V was clipped by 5 bases and J by 7 bases; unmatched bases: 8. The CDR3 has 15 residues. Germline V gene lookup returns CDR1 SNHLY and CDR2 FYNNEI. CDR3 DNA: TGTGCCAGCAGTCCTGGAGGGGGCCTCAATTCACCCCTCCACTTT. Its translation: CASSPGGGLNSPLHF.

There are many counts of this clonotype. The DNA of the CDR3 is TGTGCCAGCAGTGATTGGCAGGGGGCCAATCAGCCCCAGCATTTT. It codes for CASSDWQGANQPQHF. The genes are TRBV2 and TRBJ1-5; 8 bases map to TRBD1. The CDR3 runs 15 residues. Germline V gives CDR1 SNHLY, CDR2 FYNNEI. Germline trimming cut 3 bases from V and 3 bases from J; bases unmatched to any gene: 4.

This clonotype was detected a few times. Sequence at one end of the junction differs from germline and may be a read error. The chain has TRBV10-3 and TRBJ1-2; TRBD1 is a possible D gene (6 bases). The CDR3 has 14 amino acids. CDR1 and CDR2 (germline): ENHRY, SYGVKD. The chain's CDR3 is CASSPGGGVYGYTF. As DNA, the CDR3 is TGTGCCAGCAGTCCCGGAGGGGGGGTCTATGGCTACACCTTC.

This clonotype was picked up many times. The chain is built from TRBV6-5 and TRBJ1-5, with TRBD1 identical over 7 bases. Per the germline V gene, CDR1 is MNHEY and CDR2 is SVGAGI. V shed 6 bases, J shed 5 bases, and the junction held 10 bases outside the gene matches. The CDR3 spans 15 residues. Written as DNA, the CDR3 is TGTGCCAGCAGACCAGGCAGGGGGATCGATCAGCCCCAGCATTTT. Protein: CASRPGRGIDQPQHF.

The sample holds a few counts of this clonotype. The chain is built from TRBV27 and TRBJ1-3; D is unclear. This CDR3 spans 14 amino acids. V shed 3 bases and J shed 3 bases, with 9 bases lying between them. Germline values: CDR1 MNHEY, CDR2 SMNVEV (reference sequence). The CDR3 DNA follows: TGTGCCAGCAGTTTGGGTAGTTTTGGAAACACCATATATTTT. It yields the protein CASSLGSFGNTIYF.

The chain has TRBV7-1 and TRBJ2-2; 9 nucleotides line up with TRBD1. TRBV7-1 is filed as an ORF, its function uncertain. After removal of 5 bases from V and 6 bases from J, the junction contained 4 bases not matched to a gene. The CDR3 covers 14 residues. CDR3 sequence reads: CASSNRQGAGELFF. CDR3 nucleotides: TGTGCCAGCAGCAATAGACAGGGGGCCGGGGAGCTGTTTTTT.

The chain couples TRBV13 to TRBJ1-4; possible D gene TRBD1, 5 bases. The CDR3 consists of 16 residues. From germline, CDR1 is PRHDT and CDR2 FYEKMQ (reference sequence). V shed 3 bases and J shed 5 bases, with 16 bases lying between them. As DNA, the CDR3 is TGTGCCAGCAGCTTCGCCCCCCGACAGTCCAATGAAAAACTGTTTTTT. This sequence encodes CASSFAPRQSNEKLFF.

This clonotype was counted between two and nine times. V usage is TRBV14 and J usage is TRBJ1-6; D gene unclear. Germline lookup yields CDR1 SGHDN and CDR2 FVKESK. The CDR3 totals 15 residues. V was pared by 6 bases and J by 10 bases, with 19 bases between. Here the CDR3 DNA reads TGTGCCAGCAGACTACGACACGATATGGTGTCACCCCTCCACTTT. This gives the protein CASRLRHDMVSPLHF.